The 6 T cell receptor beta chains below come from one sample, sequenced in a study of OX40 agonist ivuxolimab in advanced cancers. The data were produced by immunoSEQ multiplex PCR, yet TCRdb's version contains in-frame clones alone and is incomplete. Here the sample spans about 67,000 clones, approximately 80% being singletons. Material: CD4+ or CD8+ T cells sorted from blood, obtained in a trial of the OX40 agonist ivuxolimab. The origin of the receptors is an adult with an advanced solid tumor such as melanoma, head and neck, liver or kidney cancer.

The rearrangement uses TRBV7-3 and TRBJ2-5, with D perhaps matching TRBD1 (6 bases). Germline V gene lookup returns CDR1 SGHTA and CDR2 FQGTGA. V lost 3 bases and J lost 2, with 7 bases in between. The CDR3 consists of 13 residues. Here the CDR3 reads CASSFTGQETQYF. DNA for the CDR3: TGTGCCAGCAGCTTTACAGGGCAAGAGACCCAGTACTTC.

In nucleotides, the CDR3 is TGTGCCAGCAGCTCTTTTTCTCAGGACGAGCAGTACTTC. Amino acid sequence: CASSSFSQDEQYF. The V gene is TRBV9, the J gene TRBJ2-7; D gene uncertain. The CDR3 sequence is 13 residues long. V dropped 4 bases and J dropped 5 bases, with 13 bases sitting between them. CDR1 and CDR2 from the germline V gene are SGDLS and YYNGEE.

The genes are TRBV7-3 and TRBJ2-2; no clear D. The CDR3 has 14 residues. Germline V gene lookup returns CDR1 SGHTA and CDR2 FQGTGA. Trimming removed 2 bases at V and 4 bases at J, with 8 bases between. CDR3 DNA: TGTGCCAGCAGCTTAGCGCGTGGCACCGGGGAGCTGTTTTTT. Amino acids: CASSLARGTGELFF.

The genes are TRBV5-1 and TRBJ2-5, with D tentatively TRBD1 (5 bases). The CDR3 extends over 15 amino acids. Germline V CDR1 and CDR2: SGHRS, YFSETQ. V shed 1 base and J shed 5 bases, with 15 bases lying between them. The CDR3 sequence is CASSLLAQGGETQYF. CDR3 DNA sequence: TGCGCCAGCAGCTTGCTCGCTCAGGGTGGCGAGACCCAGTACTTC.

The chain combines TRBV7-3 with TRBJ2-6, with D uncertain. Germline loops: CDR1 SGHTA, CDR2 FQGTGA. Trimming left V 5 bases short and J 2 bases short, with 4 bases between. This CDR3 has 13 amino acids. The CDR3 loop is CASSIPGANVLTF. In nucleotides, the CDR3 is TGTGCCAGCAGCATCCCTGGGGCCAACGTCCTGACTTTC.

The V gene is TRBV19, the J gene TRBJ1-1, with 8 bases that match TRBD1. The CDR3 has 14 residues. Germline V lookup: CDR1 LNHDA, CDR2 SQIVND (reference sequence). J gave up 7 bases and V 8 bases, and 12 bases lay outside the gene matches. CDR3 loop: CASSTPRGLGEAFF. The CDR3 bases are TGTGCCAGTTCCACCCCCAGGGGGCTTGGTGAAGCTTTCTTT.